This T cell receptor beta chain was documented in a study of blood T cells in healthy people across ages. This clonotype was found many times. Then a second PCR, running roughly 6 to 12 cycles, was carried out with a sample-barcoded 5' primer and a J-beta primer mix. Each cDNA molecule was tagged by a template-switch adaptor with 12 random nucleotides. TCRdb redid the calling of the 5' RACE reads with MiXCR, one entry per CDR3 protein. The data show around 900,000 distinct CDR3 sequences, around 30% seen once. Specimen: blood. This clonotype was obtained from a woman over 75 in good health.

The CDR3 is CASSLGTGTRSYNEQFF. CDR3 DNA: TGTGCCAGCAGCTTAGGGACCGGGACGCGCTCCTACAATGAGCAGTTCTTC. The V and J genes are TRBV7-2 and TRBJ2-1; tentatively, D is TRBD1 or TRBD2 (5 bases each). The V end lost 1 base, the J end lost 0 bases, and 13 bases lay between the germline ends. Germline assignment: CDR1 SGHTA and CDR2 FQGNSA. The CDR3 totals 17 residues.